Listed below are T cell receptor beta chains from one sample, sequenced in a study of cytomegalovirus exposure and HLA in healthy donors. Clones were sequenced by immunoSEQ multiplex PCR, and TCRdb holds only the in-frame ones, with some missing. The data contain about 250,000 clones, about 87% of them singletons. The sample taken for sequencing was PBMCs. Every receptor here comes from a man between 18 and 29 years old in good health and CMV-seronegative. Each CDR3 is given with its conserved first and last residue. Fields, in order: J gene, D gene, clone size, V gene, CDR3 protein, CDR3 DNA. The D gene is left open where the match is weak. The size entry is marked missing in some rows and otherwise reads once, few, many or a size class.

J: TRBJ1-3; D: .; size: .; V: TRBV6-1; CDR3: CATVIDSSGNTIYF; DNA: TGTGCCACCGTAATAGACAGTTCTGGAAACACCATATATTTT
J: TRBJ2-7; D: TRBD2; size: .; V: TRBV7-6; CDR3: CASSQLAGAEGEQYF; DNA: TGTGCCAGCAGCCAACTAGCGGGGGCCGAGGGCGAGCAGTACTTC
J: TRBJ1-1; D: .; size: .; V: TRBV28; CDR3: CASRSVDTEAFF; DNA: TGTGCCAGCAGGTCAGTGGACACTGAAGCTTTCTTT
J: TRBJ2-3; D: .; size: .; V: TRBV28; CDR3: CASRSRGEGTQYF; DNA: TGTGCCAGCAGATCAAGGGGGGAGGGTACGCAGTATTTT
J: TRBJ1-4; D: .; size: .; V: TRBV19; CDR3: CASTPVAANEKLFF; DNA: TGTGCCAGTACCCCAGTCGCAGCTAATGAAAAACTGTTTTTT
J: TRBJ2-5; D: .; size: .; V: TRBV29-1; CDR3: CSVDSLKETQYF; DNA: TGCAGCGTGGACTCCCTAAAAGAGACCCAGTACTTC
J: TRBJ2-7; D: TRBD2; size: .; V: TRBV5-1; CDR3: CASSLGLAGDSYEQYF; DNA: TGCGCCAGCAGCCTGGGACTAGCGGGAGACTCCTACGAGCAGTACTTC
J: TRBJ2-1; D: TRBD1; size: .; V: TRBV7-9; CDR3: CASSARQGADYNEQFF; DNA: TGTGCCAGCAGCGCCAGACAGGGGGCCGACTACAATGAGCAGTTCTTC
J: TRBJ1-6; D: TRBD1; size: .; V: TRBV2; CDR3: CASSVRDRASPLHF; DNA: TGTGCCAGCTCAGTCCGGGACAGGGCCTCACCCCTCCACTTT
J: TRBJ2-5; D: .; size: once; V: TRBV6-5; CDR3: CASRRRGGAGETQYF; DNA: TGTGCCAGCAGGAGGCGTGGGGGGGCCGGGGAGACCCAGTACTTC
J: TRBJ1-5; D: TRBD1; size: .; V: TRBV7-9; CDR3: CASSLALLGQGSNQPQHF; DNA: TGTGCCAGCAGCTTAGCGCTCCTTGGACAGGGGAGCAATCAGCCCCAGCATTTT
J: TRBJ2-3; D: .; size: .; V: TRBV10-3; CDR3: CAISVGLTVSTDTQYF; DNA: TGTGCCATCAGTGTCGGACTAACCGTAAGCACAGATACGCAGTATTTT
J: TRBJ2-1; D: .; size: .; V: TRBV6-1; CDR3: CASSDYKRSYNEQFF; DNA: TGTGCCAGCAGTGATTACAAACGCTCCTACAATGAGCAGTTCTTC
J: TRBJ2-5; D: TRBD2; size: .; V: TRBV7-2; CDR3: CASSSAGDQETQYF; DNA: TGTGCCAGCAGCTCCGCGGGGGATCAAGAGACCCAGTACTTC
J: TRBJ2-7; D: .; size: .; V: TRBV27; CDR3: CASTLYGEQYF; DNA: TGTGCCAGCACCCTATACGGGGAGCAGTACTTC
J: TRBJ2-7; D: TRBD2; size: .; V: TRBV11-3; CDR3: CASSLLGLAGIYEQYF; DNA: TGTGCCAGCAGCTTATTAGGTCTAGCGGGAATCTACGAGCAGTACTTC
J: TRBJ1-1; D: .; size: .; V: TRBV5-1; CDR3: CASSVSQFMNTEAFF; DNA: TGCGCCAGCAGCGTTTCACAGTTTATGAACACTGAAGCTTTCTTT
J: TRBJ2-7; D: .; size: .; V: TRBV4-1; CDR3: CASTMRAGEGYEQYF; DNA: TGCGCCAGCACTATGAGAGCCGGAGAAGGCTACGAGCAGTACTTC
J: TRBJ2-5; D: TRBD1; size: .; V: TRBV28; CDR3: CASSYRDRQETQYF; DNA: TGTGCCAGCAGTTACCGGGACAGGCAAGAGACCCAGTACTTC
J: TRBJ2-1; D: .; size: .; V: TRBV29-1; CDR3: CSAGGRGGNEQFF; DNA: TGCAGCGCAGGGGGGCGAGGGGGAAATGAGCAGTTCTTC
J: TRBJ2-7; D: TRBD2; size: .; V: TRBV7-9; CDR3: CASSLGGTYANHEQYF; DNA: TGTGCCAGCAGCTTGGGGGGGACGTACGCCAACCACGAGCAGTACTTC
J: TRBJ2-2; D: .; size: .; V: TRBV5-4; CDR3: CASSSVGDTGELFF; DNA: TGTGCCAGCAGCTCCGTCGGGGACACCGGGGAGCTGTTTTTT
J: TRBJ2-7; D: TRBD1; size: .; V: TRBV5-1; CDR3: CASSLALGQGYEQYF; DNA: TGCGCCAGCAGCTTGGCTCTAGGACAGGGCTACGAGCAGTACTTC
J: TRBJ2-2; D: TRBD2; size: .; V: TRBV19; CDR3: CASSITLARELFF; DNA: TGTGCCAGTAGTATAACACTAGCGAGGGAGCTGTTTTTT
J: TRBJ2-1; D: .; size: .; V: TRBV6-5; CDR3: CASSYLPGDEQFF; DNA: TGTGCCAGCAGTTACTTGCCCGGAGATGAGCAGTTCTTC
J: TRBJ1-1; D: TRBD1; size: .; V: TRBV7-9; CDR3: CASSPTGVDTEAFF; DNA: TGTGCCAGCAGCCCGACAGGGGTTGACACTGAAGCTTTCTTT
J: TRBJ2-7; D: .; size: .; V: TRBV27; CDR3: CASRSYEQYF; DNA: TGTGCCAGCCGTTCCTACGAGCAGTACTTC
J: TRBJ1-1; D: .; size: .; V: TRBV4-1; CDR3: CASSQISPGTEAFF; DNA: TGCGCCAGCAGCCAAATCTCACCCGGGACTGAAGCTTTCTTT
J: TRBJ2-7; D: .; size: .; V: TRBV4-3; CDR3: CASSQDRTDYEQYF; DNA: TGCGCCAGCAGCCAAGATAGGACAGACTACGAGCAGTACTTC
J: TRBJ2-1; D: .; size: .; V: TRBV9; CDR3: CASSGGLTNEQFF; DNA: TGTGCCAGCAGCGGGGGACTTACTAATGAGCAGTTCTTC
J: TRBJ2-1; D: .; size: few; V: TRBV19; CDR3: CASSATSSYNEQFF; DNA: TGTGCCAGTAGTGCGACTAGCTCCTACAATGAGCAGTTCTTC
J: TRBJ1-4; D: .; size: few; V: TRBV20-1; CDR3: CSAWGEEKLFF; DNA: TGCAGTGCCTGGGGGGAGGAAAAACTGTTTTTT
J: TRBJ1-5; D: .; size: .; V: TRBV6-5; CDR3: CASSYSKGYGNQPQHF; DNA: TGTGCCAGCAGTTACTCGAAGGGGTATGGCAATCAGCCCCAGCATTTT
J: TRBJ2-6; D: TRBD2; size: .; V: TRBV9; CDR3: CASSVVAGAGANVLTF; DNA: TGTGCCAGCAGCGTAGTAGCGGGGGCTGGGGCCAACGTCCTGACTTTC
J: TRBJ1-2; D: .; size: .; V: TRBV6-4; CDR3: CAKSGQGFSGYTF; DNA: TGTGCCAAATCGGGGCAGGGGTTCTCTGGCTACACCTTC